One and the same sample provided the 23 T cell receptor beta chains below, sequenced in a study of cytomegalovirus exposure and HLA in healthy donors. 13 Jbeta primers and 60 Vbeta primers were used for the PCR. The assay was immunoSEQ multiplex PCR, and TCRdb's table has in-frame clones only and misses some. In the table there are approximately 70,000 clones, more than 60% of which are singletons. What was sequenced was PBMCs. These receptors were collected from a male donor in good health and CMV-seropositive.

This chain links TRBV7-9 with TRBJ1-2, with D uncertain. The V and J ends lost 8 bases and 1 base respectively, with 14 bases between them. Germline V gene lookup returns CDR1 SEHNR and CDR2 FQNEAQ (reference sequence). The CDR3 has 14 residues. CDR3 amino acids: CASGGQSLNYGYTF. CDR3 nucleotide sequence: TGTGCCAGCGGCGGGCAGAGCCTTAACTATGGCTACACCTTC.

The genes are TRBV29-1 and TRBJ2-7, with 10 bases that match TRBD1. Trimming at V came to 1 base and at J to 7 bases, leaving 4 bases not matched to a gene. Germline lookup yields CDR1 SQVTM and CDR2 ANQGSEA. The CDR3 consists of 13 residues. The CDR3 coding sequence is TGCAGCGTTGAAGGGGACAGGGGTGGAGAGCAGTACTTC. Translation: CSVEGDRGGEQYF.

The rearrangement joins TRBV11-2 to TRBJ2-7; maybe TRBD2 (6 bases). Germline CDR1 reads SGHAT; CDR2 reads FQNNGV. The CDR3 spans 14 residues. Trimming pared 1 base from V and 2 bases from J, leaving 9 bases between. The CDR3, as DNA: TGTGCCAGCAGCTTAGGGGGAGGCACCTACGAGCAGTACTTC. As protein: CASSLGGGTYEQYF.

The rearrangement uses TRBV25-1 and TRBJ2-7; D gene ambiguous. Germline lookup yields CDR1 MGHDK and CDR2 SYGVNS. Between the trimmed V and J ends, which lost 6 bases and 0 bases, there was a span of 9 bases. This CDR3 has 13 amino acids. The CDR3 spells CASSLQTSYEQYF. CDR3 nucleotides: TGTGCCAGCAGCTTACAGACCTCCTACGAGCAGTACTTC.

V gene TRBV4-3 combines with J gene TRBJ1-2, with D perhaps TRBD1 (6 bases). V gave up 0 bases and J gave up 2 bases, with 13 bases separating them. The CDR3 has 16 residues. Germline V gene sequence: CDR1 LGHNA, CDR2 YSLEER. For the CDR3, the DNA is TGCGCCAGCAGCCAAGATCAGGGGCTTAGGAACTATGGCTACACCTTC. It codes for CASSQDQGLRNYGYTF.

J is TRBJ1-4 and V is TRBV11-2, with D maybe TRBD1 (6 bases). The germline CDR1 and CDR2 sequences are SGHAT and FQNNGV. V was pared by 1 base and J by 8 bases, with 14 bases between. The CDR3 has 15 residues. CDR3 loop: CASSLVAQGIEKLFF. For the CDR3, the DNA is TGTGCCAGCAGCTTAGTTGCCCAGGGGATCGAAAAACTGTTTTTT.

The chain carries TRBV4-3 and TRBJ1-2; possibly TRBD1 for D (6 bases). Trimming removed 0 bases at V and 0 bases at J, with 8 bases between. CDR3 size: 15 residues. Germline CDR1 and CDR2: LGHNA and YSLEER. The CDR3 DNA follows: TGCGCCAGCAGCCAAGAACACAGGGCTAACTATGGCTACACCTTC. Residues: CASSQEHRANYGYTF.

In the case of this clone: Compared with germline, one end of the junction differs, possibly owing to a read error. The V call is TRBV7-9, the J call TRBJ2-7; TRBD2 matches 7 bases. Germline assignment: CDR1 SEHNR and CDR2 FQNEAQ (reference sequence). This CDR3 region has 12 residues. CDR3 in DNA: TGTTCCAGCAGCCTCGGGGGGTACGAGCAGTACTTC. This sequence encodes CSSSLGGYEQYF.

This clone was detected only a few times. The chain links TRBV7-9 to TRBJ1-4; TRBD1 agrees at 11 bases. Germline loops: CDR1 SEHNR, CDR2 FQNEAQ (reference sequence). With 5 bases clipped from V and 6 bases from J, the junction kept 8 bases outside the gene matches. There are 16 residues in the CDR3. CDR3 DNA: TGTGCCAGCAGCCCTCTTCAGGGACAGGGGGATGAAAAACTGTTTTTT. It codes for CASSPLQGQGDEKLFF. Combining the CDR3 with reference TRBV7-9 and TRBJ1-4 gives the whole variable domain DTGVSQNPRHKITKRGQNVTFRCDPISEHNRLYWYRQTLGQGPEFLTYFQNEAQLEKSRLLSDRFSAERPKGSFSTLEIQRTEQGDSAMYLCASSPLQGQGDEKLFFGSGTQLSVL.

The chain's CDR3 is CASSEVERGVTDTQYF. The CDR3 DNA reads TGCGCCAGCAGTGAAGTGGAACGGGGGGTCACAGATACGCAGTATTTT. This chain uses TRBV10-2 with TRBJ2-3, with 7 bases aligning to TRBD2. V was pared by 3 bases and J by 2 bases, with 8 bases of the junction left unmatched. The CDR3 runs 16 residues. Germline assignment: CDR1 WSHSY and CDR2 SAAADI.

The chain recombines TRBV6-6 with TRBJ2-5, with a weak D call TRBD2 (6 bases). This CDR3 contains 14 residues. With 6 bases removed from V and 7 bases from J, the gap between germline ends came to 18 bases. Germline assignment: CDR1 MNHNY and CDR2 SVGAGI (reference sequence). CDR3 sequence (DNA): TGTGCCAGCAGCCCCGCGGGGTTTGGAGGGACCCAGTACTTC. This translates into CASSPAGFGGTQYF.

The DNA for the CDR3 is TGTGCCAGCAGCTTAGTAGGGGGATCCGAGCAGTACTTC. This codes for CASSLVGGSEQYF. V is TRBV11-2 and J is TRBJ2-5; perhaps TRBD1 as D (6 bases). TRBJ2-7 explains the end of the DNA better; the J call may be wrong. The CDR3 spans 13 residues. Looked up from germline, CDR1 is SGHAT and CDR2 is FQNNGV.

The chain recombines TRBV4-1 with TRBJ2-3, with D tentatively TRBD1 (7 bases). Germline CDR1 MGHRA, CDR2 YSYEKL. Trimming stripped 4 bases from V and 2 bases from J, with 22 bases between. The CDR3 is made up of 18 amino acids. The CDR3 loop is CASSPSRGVGLNTDTQYF. CDR3 coding DNA: TGCGCCAGCAGCCCATCCAGGGGGGTTGGATTAAACACAGATACGCAGTATTTT.

This clone was found a few times. CDR3 DNA sequence: TGTGCCAGCAGTCCAGGGGGCGACACCTACGAGCAGTACTTC. It translates to CASSPGGDTYEQYF. The chain joins TRBV6-5 to TRBJ2-7; 8 positions agree with TRBD1. The germline CDR1 and CDR2 sequences are MNHEY and SVGAGI. V gave up 5 bases and J gave up 2 bases; unmatched junction bases: 5. This CDR3 region has 14 residues.

The rearrangement uses TRBV6-1 and TRBJ2-2, with D possibly being TRBD1 (5 bases). V gave up 7 bases and J gave up 5 bases, with 11 bases separating them. Germline V CDR1 and CDR2: MNHNS, SASEGT. The CDR3 covers 13 residues. The DNA for the CDR3 is TGTGCCAGCACAGACCAGGGAACCGGGGAGCTGTTTTTT. This sequence encodes CASTDQGTGELFF.

The sample holds a few counts of this clone. The CDR3 sequence is CASSRRWDIEIQETQYF. Here the CDR3 DNA reads TGCGCCAGCAGCCGGCGGTGGGACATCGAGATACAAGAGACCCAGTACTTC. The rearrangement links TRBV4-1 to TRBJ2-5; maybe TRBD1 (6 bases). The CDR3 is 17 amino acids. V dropped 4 bases and J dropped 2 bases, with 20 bases sitting between them. Germline values: CDR1 MGHRA, CDR2 YSYEKL.

The rearrangement links TRBV19 to TRBJ1-2; the D gene is possibly TRBD1 (6 bases). V lost 7 bases to trimming and J lost 2 bases, with 14 bases between them. Looked up from germline, CDR1 is LNHDA and CDR2 is SQIVND (reference sequence). This CDR3 is 14 amino acids long. Here the CDR3 reads CASKSDRLNYGYTF. DNA for the CDR3: TGTGCCAGTAAATCGGACAGACTCAACTATGGCTACACCTTC.

This chain joins TRBV6-5 and TRBJ2-2, with a tentative D call TRBD1 (6 bases). The length of the CDR3 is 14 residues. Trimming took off 0 bases at V and 4 bases at J, with 6 bases between the two ends. Germline V gene sequence: CDR1 MNHEY, CDR2 SVGAGI. The CDR3 nucleotides read TGTGCCAGCAGTTACTCCAGGGGCACCGGGGAGCTGTTTTTT. Protein: CASSYSRGTGELFF.

This chain uses TRBV9 with TRBJ2-1; D gene ambiguous. The CDR3 is made up of 15 amino acids. Trimming removed 1 base from V and 3 bases from J, with 11 bases in between. From germline, CDR1 is SGDLS and CDR2 YYNGEE. CDR3 nucleotide sequence: TGTGCCAGCAGCGTACGGCAGGCCCTCTACAATGAGCAGTTCTTC. Translating gives CASSVRQALYNEQFF.

The rearrangement joins TRBV7-2 to TRBJ2-1; 8 nucleotides line up with TRBD2. Trimming at V came to 3 bases and at J to 7 bases, leaving 5 bases not matched to a gene. The CDR3 sequence is 14 residues long. Germline-derived CDR1 and CDR2 are SGHTA and FQGNSA. CDR3 amino acids: CASSLIPGGNEQFF. For the CDR3, the DNA is TGTGCCAGCAGCTTGATCCCGGGAGGGAATGAGCAGTTCTTC.

The table lists this clone with a few counts. Here the CDR3 reads CASDRDRAGADTQYF. The CDR3, as DNA: TGCGCCAGCGACAGGGACAGGGCGGGGGCAGATACGCAGTATTTT. V usage is TRBV5-1 and J usage is TRBJ2-3, with 9 bases lining up with TRBD1. Germline CDR1 reads SGHRS; CDR2 reads YFSETQ. Trimming removed 7 bases from V and 4 bases from J; junction bases left unmatched: 10. This CDR3 has 15 residues.

The CDR3 nucleotides read TGTGCCAGCAGCTTACTGTCGAACACCGGGGAGCTGTTTTTT. This codes for CASSLLSNTGELFF. V and J are TRBV7-7 and TRBJ2-2, with D uncertain. CDR3 length: 14 residues. Germline V gene sequence: CDR1 SSHAT, CDR2 FNYEAQ (reference sequence). Between the trimmed V and J ends, which lost 2 bases and 0 bases, there was a span of 4 bases.

This clone has just a few counts. V usage is TRBV15 and J usage is TRBJ2-1, with 8 bases aligning to TRBD2. With V trimmed by 3 bases and J by 2 bases, 3 bases remained unmatched. Germline values: CDR1 LNHNV, CDR2 YYDKDF (reference sequence). The CDR3 sequence is 15 residues long. CDR3 coding DNA: TGTGCCACCAGCAGGATACTAGCGGCCTACAATGAGCAGTTCTTC. The encoded protein is CATSRILAAYNEQFF.